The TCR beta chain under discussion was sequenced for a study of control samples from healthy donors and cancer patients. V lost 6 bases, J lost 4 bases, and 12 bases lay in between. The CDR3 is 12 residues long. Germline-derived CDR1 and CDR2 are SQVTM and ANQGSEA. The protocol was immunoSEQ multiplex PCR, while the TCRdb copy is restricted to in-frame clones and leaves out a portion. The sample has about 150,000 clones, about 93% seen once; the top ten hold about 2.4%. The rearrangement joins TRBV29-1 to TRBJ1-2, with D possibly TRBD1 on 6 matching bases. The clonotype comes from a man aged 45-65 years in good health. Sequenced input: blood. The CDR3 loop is CSVVQGAYGYTF. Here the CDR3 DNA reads TGCAGCGTCGTACAGGGAGCCTATGGCTACACCTTC.